These 5 T cell receptor beta chains share one sample of origin, sequenced in a study of blood T cell repertoires in COVID-19. TCRdb's copy holds only in-frame clones and misses some; the assay was immunoSEQ multiplex PCR. The repertoire has some 200,000 clones, about 86% of them found once; the top ten carry 8.9%. Sequencing used PBMCs or T cells enriched from blood (not recorded which). The origin of the receptors is a woman between 45 and 60 years old with acute COVID-19.

This clone has just one count. The rearrangement links TRBV10-2 to TRBJ2-1; TRBD2 aligns across 8 bases. Trimming at V came to 5 bases and at J to 5 bases, leaving 5 bases not matched to a gene. The CDR3 has 14 residues. From germline, CDR1 is WSHSY and CDR2 SAAADI. DNA for the CDR3: TGCGCCAGCAGTCCGGGGGGGGAAAACAATGAGCAGTTCTTC. It encodes CASSPGGENNEQFF.

This rearrangement joins TRBV18 to TRBJ2-3, with 8 bases aligning to TRBD2. J gave up 2 bases and V 3 bases, and 4 bases lay outside the gene matches. The CDR3 sequence is 15 residues long. Germline CDR1 KGHSH, CDR2 LQKENI. CDR3 sequence reads: CASSPSGEITDTQYF. CDR3 nucleotides: TGTGCCAGCTCACCTAGCGGGGAAATCACAGATACGCAGTATTTT.

V is TRBV3-1 (or the pseudogene TRBV3-2) and J is TRBJ1-2; D possibly corresponds to TRBD1 (5 bases). The CDR3 consists of 14 residues. CDR1 and CDR2 from the germline V gene are LGHDT and YNNKEL (reference sequence). V dropped 4 bases and J dropped 5 bases, with 14 bases sitting between them. CDR3: CASSPLGPGYGYTF. CDR3 nucleotides: TGTGCCAGCAGCCCCCTGGGGCCTGGGTATGGCTACACCTTC.

The V and J genes are TRBV15 and TRBJ2-3; 11 bases fit TRBD2. The V and J ends lost 0 bases and 4 bases, in that order; junction bases with no gene match: 12. This CDR3 comprises 19 residues. CDR1 is LNHNV and CDR2 is YYDKDF in the germline V gene (reference sequence). The CDR3 loop is CATSRDTSSGRAGADTQYF. CDR3 DNA: TGTGCCACCAGCAGAGATACGAGTAGCGGGAGGGCTGGCGCAGATACGCAGTATTTT.

The rearrangement links TRBV10-3 to TRBJ2-5; no firm D call. The germline V gene encodes CDR1 ENHRY and CDR2 SYGVKD. This CDR3 spans 14 amino acids. Trimming removed 0 bases at V and 2 bases at J, with 7 bases between. The CDR3 region has the DNA TGTGCCATCAGTGAGTCGGGCCAGCAAGAGACCCAGTACTTC. It is translated as CAISESGQQETQYF.